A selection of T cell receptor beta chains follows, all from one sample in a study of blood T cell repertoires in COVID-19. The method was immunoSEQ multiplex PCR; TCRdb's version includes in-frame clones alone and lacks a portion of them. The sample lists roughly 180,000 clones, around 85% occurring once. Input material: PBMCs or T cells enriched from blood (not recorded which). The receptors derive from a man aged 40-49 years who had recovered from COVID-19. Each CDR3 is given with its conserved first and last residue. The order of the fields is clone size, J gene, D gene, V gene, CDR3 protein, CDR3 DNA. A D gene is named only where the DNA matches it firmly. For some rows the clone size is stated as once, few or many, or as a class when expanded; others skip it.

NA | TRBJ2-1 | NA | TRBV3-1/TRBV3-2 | CASSQDGDWGDEQFF | TGTGCCAGCAGCCAAGACGGAGACTGGGGGGATGAGCAGTTCTTC
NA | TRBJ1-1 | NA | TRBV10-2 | CASSDPVNTEAFF | TGCGCCAGCAGTGATCCAGTGAACACTGAAGCTTTCTTT
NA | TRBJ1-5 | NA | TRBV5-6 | CASSFGQGNQPQHF | TGTGCCAGCAGCTTTGGGCAAGGCAATCAGCCCCAGCATTTT
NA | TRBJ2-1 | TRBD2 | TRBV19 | CASSIGGSGTPFF | TGTGCCAGTAGTATAGGAGGTAGCGGGACCCCGTTCTTC
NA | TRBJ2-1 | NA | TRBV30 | CAWSEVEGGSEQFF | TGTGCCTGGAGTGAGGTCGAGGGTGGGAGTGAGCAGTTCTTC
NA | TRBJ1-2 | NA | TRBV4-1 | CASSHAGNYGYTF | TGCGCCAGCAGCCATGCGGGGAACTATGGCTACACCTTC
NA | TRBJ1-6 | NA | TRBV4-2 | CASSQEGGYSSYNSPLHF | TGTGCCAGCAGCCAAGAAGGAGGGTACAGCTCCTATAATTCACCCCTCCACTTT
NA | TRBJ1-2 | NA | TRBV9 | CASSATPTGSYGYTF | TGTGCCAGCAGCGCGACCCCGACGGGTAGCTATGGCTACACCTTC
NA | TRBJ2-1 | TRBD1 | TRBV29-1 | CSGGLRTGANEQFF | TGCAGCGGGGGCCTCCGGACAGGGGCCAATGAGCAGTTCTTC
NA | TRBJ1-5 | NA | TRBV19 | CASSIQGDQPQHF | TGTGCCAGTAGTATTCAAGGGGATCAGCCCCAGCATTTT
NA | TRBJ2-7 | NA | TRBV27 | CASKSGSSYEQYF | TGTGCCAGCAAAAGCGGATCTTCCTACGAGCAGTACTTC
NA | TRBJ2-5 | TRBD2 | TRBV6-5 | CASSYGVAGNQETQYF | TGTGCCAGCAGTTACGGGGTAGCGGGGAATCAAGAGACCCAGTACTTC
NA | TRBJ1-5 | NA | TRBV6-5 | CASSLAGTNQPQHF | TGTGCCAGCAGCTTGGCGGGGACCAATCAGCCCCAGCATTTT
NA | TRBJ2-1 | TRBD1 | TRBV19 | CASSIDRGSNEQFF | TGTGCCAGTAGTATAGACAGGGGGAGCAATGAGCAGTTCTTC
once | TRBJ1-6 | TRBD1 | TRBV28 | CASSLMGTDISYNSPLHF | TGTGCCAGCAGTTTGATGGGGACAGATATTTCCTATAATTCACCCCTCCACTTT
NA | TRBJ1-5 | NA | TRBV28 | CASSLRRGRNNQPQHF | TGTGCCAGCAGTTTGCGCCGGGGGAGGAACAATCAGCCCCAGCATTTT
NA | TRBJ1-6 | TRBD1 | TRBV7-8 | CASSLETGDNSPLHF | TGTGCCAGCAGCCTAGAGACAGGGGATAATTCACCCCTCCACTTT
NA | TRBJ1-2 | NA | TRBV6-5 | CATVGLNLYGYTF | TGTGCCACCGTAGGACTGAACCTCTATGGCTACACCTTC
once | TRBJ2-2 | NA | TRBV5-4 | CASSLERDGELFF | TGTGCCAGCAGCTTGGAACGGGACGGGGAGCTGTTTTTT
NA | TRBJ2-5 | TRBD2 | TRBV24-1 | CAPPPKREEKTQYF | TGTGCCCCACCCCCAAAACGGGAGGAAAAGACCCAGTACTTC
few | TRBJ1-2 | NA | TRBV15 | CATSRGGGNQLSYGYTF | TGTGCCACCAGCAGGGGGGGAGGGAACCAACTTAGCTATGGCTACACCTTC
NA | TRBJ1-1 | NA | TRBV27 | CASSFHFGPNGSTEAFF | TGTGCCAGCAGTTTCCACTTCGGGCCGAATGGGAGCACTGAAGCTTTCTTT
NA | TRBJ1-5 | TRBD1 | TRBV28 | CASSFGGRGPDQPQHF | TGTGCCAGCAGTTTTGGGGGCAGGGGGCCTGATCAGCCCCAGCATTTT
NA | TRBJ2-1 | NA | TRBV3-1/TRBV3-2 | CASSHPSSGSYNEQFF | TGTGCCAGCAGCCACCCGAGTAGCGGTTCCTACAATGAGCAGTTCTTC
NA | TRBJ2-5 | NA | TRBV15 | CATSREGALETQYF | TGTGCCACCAGCAGAGAGGGGGCGCTGGAGACCCAGTACTTC
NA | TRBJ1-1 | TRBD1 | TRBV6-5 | CASSYFQGASSEAFF | TGTGCCAGCAGTTACTTTCAGGGGGCCTCCTCTGAAGCTTTCTTT
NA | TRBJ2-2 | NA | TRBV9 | CASSVERDGELFF | TGTGCCAGCAGCGTAGAACGGGATGGGGAGCTGTTTTTT
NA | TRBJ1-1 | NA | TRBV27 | CASSFGTLNTEAFF | TGTGCCAGCAGTTTTGGTACGCTAAACACTGAAGCTTTCTTT
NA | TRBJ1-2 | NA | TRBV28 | CASSPRRVLGYTF | TGTGCCAGCAGCCCCAGACGGGTTCTTGGCTACACCTTC
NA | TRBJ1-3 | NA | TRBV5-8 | CASSLMRGGGNTIYF | TGTGCCAGCAGCTTGATGCGGGGGGGAGGAAACACCATATATTTT
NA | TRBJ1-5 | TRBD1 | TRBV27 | CASSSAGTGFKPQHF | TGTGCCAGCAGTTCAGCGGGGACAGGGTTTAAGCCCCAGCATTTT
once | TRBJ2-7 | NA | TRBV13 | CASSLGGLLNEQYF | TGTGCCAGCAGCTTAGGGGGGCTGCTGAACGAGCAGTACTTC
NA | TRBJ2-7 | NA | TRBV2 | CASRVGGSYEQYF | TGTGCCAGCAGGGTAGGGGGATCCTACGAGCAGTACTTC
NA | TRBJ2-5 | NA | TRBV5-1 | CASSPSYQETQYF | TGCGCCAGCAGCCCCTCCTACCAAGAGACCCAGTACTTC
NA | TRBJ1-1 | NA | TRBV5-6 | CASSLTQGPGAFF | TGTGCCAGCAGCTTGACGCAGGGGCCTGGAGCTTTCTTT
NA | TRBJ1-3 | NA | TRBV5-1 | CASSLGANGNTIYF | TGCGCCAGCAGCTTGGGGGCCAACGGAAACACCATATATTTT
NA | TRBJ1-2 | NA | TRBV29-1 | CSVRENLYGYTF | TGCAGCGTTCGGGAGAACCTCTATGGCTACACCTTC
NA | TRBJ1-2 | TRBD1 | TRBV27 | CASSLDRGAYYGYTF | TGTGCCAGCAGTCTAGACAGGGGCGCATATTATGGCTACACCTTC
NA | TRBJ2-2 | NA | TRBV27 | CASSFQNTGELFF | TGTGCCAGCAGTTTTCAGAACACCGGGGAGCTGTTTTTT
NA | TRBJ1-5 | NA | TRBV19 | CASSIGQGGNQPQHF | TGTGCCAGTAGTATTGGGCAGGGTGGCAATCAGCCCCAGCATTTT
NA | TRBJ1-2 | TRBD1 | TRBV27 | CASGTGTGYGYTF | TGTGCCAGCGGGACCGGGACAGGGTACGGCTACACCTTC
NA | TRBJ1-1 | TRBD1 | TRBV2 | CASRKDRVTDTEAFF | TGTGCCAGCAGGAAGGACAGGGTGACTGACACTGAAGCTTTCTTT
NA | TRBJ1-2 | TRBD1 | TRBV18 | CASSPDRGRNYGYTF | TGTGCCAGCTCACCCGACAGGGGGCGTAACTATGGCTACACCTTC
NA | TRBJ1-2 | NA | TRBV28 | CASSFSGVEGYTF | TGTGCCAGCAGTTTTTCAGGGGTCGAGGGCTACACCTTC
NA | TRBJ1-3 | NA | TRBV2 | CASSQGGGNTIYF | TGTGCCAGCAGCCAAGGAGGGGGAAACACCATATATTTT
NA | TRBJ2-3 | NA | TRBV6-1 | CASSEAGVLLSPNTDTQYF | TGTGCCAGCAGTGAAGCCGGGGTTCTGTTATCCCCGAACACAGATACGCAGTATTTT
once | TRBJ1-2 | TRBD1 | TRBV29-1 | CSARQGAVNYGYTF | TGCAGCGCTCGACAGGGGGCGGTGAACTATGGCTACACCTTC
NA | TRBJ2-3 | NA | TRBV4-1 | CASSQESRVDTQYF | TGCGCCAGCAGCCAAGAGTCCAGGGTAGATACGCAGTATTTT
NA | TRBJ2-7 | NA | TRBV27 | CASSAQGTGSYEQYF | TGTGCCAGCAGTGCGCAGGGGACCGGTTCTTACGAGCAGTACTTC
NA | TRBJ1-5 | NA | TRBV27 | CASTGGSNQPQHF | TGTGCCAGCACCGGGGGAAGCAATCAGCCCCAGCATTTT
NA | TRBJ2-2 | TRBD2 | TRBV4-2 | CASSQGFGLAGVGLNTGELFF | TGTGCCAGCAGCCAAGGTTTTGGGCTAGCGGGAGTGGGTTTGAACACCGGGGAGCTGTTTTTT
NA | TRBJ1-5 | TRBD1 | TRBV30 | CAWSSTGGGQPQHF | TGTGCCTGGAGTTCGACAGGGGGGGGGCAGCCCCAGCATTTT